The 10 T cell receptor beta chains below come from one sample, sequenced in a study of T-cell reconstitution after alpha-beta-depleted transplantation in children. Preparation of the TCRbeta library involved a method that used unique molecular identifiers. One entry per CDR3 protein results from TCRdb running MiXCR on the PCR reads. The table lists fewer than 120,000 distinct CDR3 sequences, 10% to 13% of them singletons. This sample comprised PBMCs from the stem cell graft donor, obtained from the stem cell graft. The origin of the receptors is a human donor who donated a stem cell graft to a child with acute lymphoblastic leukemia.

This clonotype was counted many times. The rearrangement joins TRBV6-5 to TRBJ1-5; 7 bases are a match to TRBD1. The CDR3 has 14 residues. Germline CDR1 reads MNHEY; CDR2 reads SVGAGI. The V gene end was trimmed by 6 bases and the J gene end by 6 bases; junction bases not matched to a gene: 8. The CDR3 loop is CASRPTGESQPQHF. Here the CDR3 DNA reads TGTGCCAGCAGGCCCACAGGGGAGTCTCAGCCCCAGCATTTT.

This chain uses TRBV4-1 with TRBJ2-4; TRBD2 matches at 9 bases. The CDR3 has 16 residues. Germline CDR1 and CDR2: MGHRA and YSYEKL. The V and J ends lost 4 bases and 6 bases, in that order; junction bases with no gene match: 10. The CDR3 loop is CASSPRTSETLNIQYF. The CDR3 nucleotides are TGCGCCAGCAGCCCTAGGACTAGCGAAACCTTAAACATTCAGTACTTC.

There are many counts of this clonotype. V is TRBV7-8 and J is TRBJ2-4; 9 bases line up with TRBD2. The CDR3 is 17 residues long. J lost 7 bases, V lost 1 base, and 11 bases had no gene match. From germline, CDR1 is SGHVS and CDR2 FQNEAQ. As DNA, the CDR3 is TGTGCCAGCAGCTTAGACCCGGGGACTAGCCAGCGGAACATTCAGTACTTC. Translation: CASSLDPGTSQRNIQYF.

This clonotype was seen at least ten times. The chain recombines TRBV20-1 with TRBJ2-1; tentatively, D is TRBD1 or TRBD2 (5 bases each). V lost 6 bases and J 4 bases, leaving 19 bases between the germline ends. The germline V gene has CDR1 DFQATT and CDR2 SNEGSKA (reference sequence). The CDR3 length is 15 residues. The chain's CDR3 is CSAPTGGRSYNEQFF. The CDR3 bases are TGCAGTGCGCCAACTGGGGGACGGTCGTACAATGAGCAGTTCTTC.

This clonotype has at least ten counts. V gene TRBV7-2 combines with J gene TRBJ2-7; D not certain. V was clipped by 10 bases and J by 4 bases, with 11 bases between them. Germline CDR1 is SGHTA and CDR2 is FQGNSA. This CDR3 region has 11 residues. The CDR3 DNA follows: TGTGCCACCGGAATAGGATACGAGCAGTACTTC. This translates into CATGIGYEQYF.

This clonotype came up many times. The V call is TRBV10-3, the J call TRBJ1-1, with D uncertain. CDR3 length: 13 residues. The V end lost 3 bases, the J end lost 3 bases, and 8 bases lay between the germline ends. CDR1 and CDR2 (germline): ENHRY, SYGVKD. CDR3 coding DNA: TGTGCCATCAGTGATGGGGAGTACACTGAAGCTTTCTTT. This codes for CAISDGEYTEAFF.

This clonotype was observed many times. This rearrangement joins TRBV18 to TRBJ2-1; D ambiguous. The V gene's germline CDR1 is KGHSH and CDR2 LQKENI. This CDR3 is 14 amino acids long. Trimming took 4 bases from V and 2 from J, leaving 9 bases between them. The CDR3 here is CASSQVSAYNEQFF. The DNA for the CDR3 is TGTGCCAGCTCACAGGTTTCCGCCTACAATGAGCAGTTCTTC.

This clonotype was picked up many times. The chain links TRBV6-5 to TRBJ2-1, with D possibly TRBD1 on 5 matching bases. The CDR3 runs 15 residues. Germline loops: CDR1 MNHEY, CDR2 SVGAGI. The V end was cut by 6 bases, the J end by 0 bases, with 12 bases between. This chain's CDR3 is CASRTRQSSYNEQFF. The CDR3 DNA is TGTGCCAGCAGGACTCGACAGAGCTCCTACAATGAGCAGTTCTTC.

This clonotype was observed at least ten times. The chain combines TRBV7-2 with TRBJ2-3; 8 bases are a match to TRBD2. V lost 5 bases and J lost 2; bases outside the gene matches: 9. Germline V gene lookup returns CDR1 SGHTA and CDR2 FQGNSA. The CDR3 contains 16 residues. The CDR3 region has the DNA TGTGCCAGCAGCCCGGGGGGGCCTCCGATCACAGATACGCAGTATTTT. It translates to CASSPGGPPITDTQYF.

This clonotype was seen repeatedly, ten times or more. V usage is TRBV12-3 or TRBV12-4 and J usage is TRBJ1-2, with TRBD1 as a possible D gene (5 bases). This CDR3 comprises 13 residues. Deletions cut 8 bases from V and 8 bases from J, with 18 bases between. The DNA of the CDR3 is TGTGCCAGCTTTGGGGGGGGAATTGGCGGCTACACCTTC. The encoded protein is CASFGGGIGGYTF.